Following are 12 T cell receptor beta chains from one sample sequenced in a study of Ad26.COV2.S vaccination and SARS-CoV-2 variants (dated by TCRdb to about 2021). The library relied on the immunoSEQ multiplex PCR assay. This immuneACCESS table, as held by TCRdb, lists in-frame sequences with V and J called but not all clones. Of the missing ones, under half trace to an unresolved V gene in checked studies; the others have no known cause. Within this sample are 300,000 to 400,000 clones, with around four fifths of them counted one time only. The ten largest clonotypes hold 2.1% of the sample. Taken with the paper, the label for treatment or condition translates to: around 19 received Ad26.COV2.S at low or high dose, single or two shots; 5 received placebo; per-sample allocation not given. Repertoires of vaccine and placebo recipients were sequenced from samples collected on day 63 after the first injection.

The starting material was peripheral blood, obtained in a trial of Ad26.COV2.S vaccine versus placebo. The receptors were gathered from a person aged 18-65 years who received the Ad26.COV2.S COVID-19 vaccine or a placebo.

The rearrangement links TRBV6-5 to TRBJ2-2; possibly TRBD1 for D (5 bases). Trimming left V 6 bases short and J 6 bases short, with 17 bases between. The germline gives CDR1 MNHEY, CDR2 SVGAGI. The CDR3 runs 15 residues. The CDR3 sequence is CASRDNWARAGELFF. The DNA of the CDR3 is TGTGCCAGCAGGGACAATTGGGCTCGGGCCGGGGAGCTGTTTTTT.

The chain uses TRBV9 and TRBJ1-1; D ambiguous. V lost 7 bases and J 0 bases, leaving 10 bases between the germline ends. The V gene's germline CDR1 is SGDLS and CDR2 YYNGEE. There are 13 residues in the CDR3. Here the CDR3 DNA reads TGTGCCAGCGCCCTGAGCATGAACACTGAAGCTTTCTTT. It is translated as CASALSMNTEAFF.

This clone was detected a few times. The gene calls are TRBV11-1 and TRBJ1-1; D gene unclear. CDR1 SGHAT and CDR2 FQDESV come from the germline V gene (reference sequence). The CDR3 is 14 amino acids. The V end lost 0 bases, the J end lost 1 base, and 6 bases lay between the germline ends. The DNA for the CDR3 is TGTGCCAGCAGCTTAGCCGCAGAGAACACTGAAGCTTTCTTT. This sequence encodes CASSLAAENTEAFF.

This clone appeared a few times. This chain joins TRBV27 and TRBJ2-2; no definite D call. V was pared by 5 bases and J by 3 bases, with 10 bases between. From germline, CDR1 is MNHEY and CDR2 SMNVEV (reference sequence). This CDR3 comprises 14 residues. CDR3 nucleotide sequence: TGTGCCAGCAGTCCGGGCCCGTACACCGGGGAGCTGTTTTTT. This gives the protein CASSPGPYTGELFF.

The chain couples TRBV7-9 to TRBJ2-1; D may match TRBD1 or TRBD2 (5 bases each). V lost 2 bases and J lost 7, with 9 bases in between. Germline CDR1 reads SEHNR; CDR2 reads FQNEAQ (reference sequence). The CDR3 has 13 residues. CDR3 in DNA: TGTGCCAGCAGCTTAACCTGGGGGAATGAGCAGTTCTTC. Amino acids: CASSLTWGNEQFF.

The chain recombines TRBV23-1 with TRBJ1-2; D is uncertain. TRBV23-1 is placed among ORFs of uncertain function. This CDR3 comprises 13 residues. The V end was cut by 4 bases, the J end by 7 bases, with 13 bases between. The DNA for the CDR3 is TGCGCCAGCAGTCCACAGCCCCGTTTTGGCTACACCTTC. It translates to CASSPQPRFGYTF.

This chain links TRBV9 with TRBJ2-1, with no clear D. V dropped 4 bases and J dropped 2 bases, with 16 bases sitting between them. The germline gives CDR1 SGDLS, CDR2 YYNGEE. CDR3 length equals 16 residues. As DNA, the CDR3 is TGTGCCAGCAGCCCGGTATTTTCCGGTACCTACAATGAGCAGTTCTTC. It encodes CASSPVFSGTYNEQFF.

The chain joins TRBV19 to TRBJ1-5; weak D call: TRBD1 (5 bases). Germline lookup yields CDR1 LNHDA and CDR2 SQIVND (reference sequence). This CDR3 comprises 15 residues. The V gene lost 6 bases and the J gene lost 2 bases, with 14 bases spanning the gap. CDR3 residues: CASSYQGRGNQPQHF. The CDR3 DNA reads TGTGCCAGTAGCTATCAGGGTAGGGGCAATCAGCCCCAGCATTTT.

The chain combines TRBV29-1 with TRBJ1-1; the D gene is possibly TRBD1 (6 bases). This CDR3 is built from 15 residues. Looked up from germline, CDR1 is SQVTM and CDR2 is ANQGSEA. V was shortened by 6 bases and J by 3 bases, with 20 bases between the two germline ends. CDR3 in amino acids: CSVGRGVKSDTEAFF. CDR3 nucleotide sequence: TGCAGCGTGGGCAGGGGAGTTAAATCGGACACTGAAGCTTTCTTT. Together with reference TRBV29-1 and TRBJ1-1, the CDR3 gives the full variable domain: SAVISQKPSRDICQRGTSLTIQCQVDSQVTMMFWYRQQPGQSLTLIATANQGSEATYESGFVIDKFPISRPNLTFSTLTVSNMSPEDSSIYLCSVGRGVKSDTEAFFGQGTRLTVV.

This chain links TRBV20-1 with TRBJ2-4; no definite D call. Per germline, CDR1 DFQATT and CDR2 SNEGSKA (reference sequence). This CDR3 region has 10 residues. The V end lost 1 base, the J end lost 11 bases, and 6 bases lay between the germline ends. CDR3 amino acids: CSARGDFQYF. DNA for the CDR3: TGCAGTGCTAGAGGAGACTTTCAGTACTTC.

The rearrangement uses TRBV20-1 and TRBJ2-5; no clear D gene. The CDR3 consists of 13 residues. Germline V lookup: CDR1 DFQATT, CDR2 SNEGSKA (reference sequence). V was shortened by 3 bases and J by 2 bases, with 10 bases between the two germline ends. The chain's CDR3 is CSASLGIQETQYF. CDR3 nucleotide sequence: TGCAGTGCTAGTTTAGGAATACAAGAGACCCAGTACTTC.

The J gene is TRBJ2-2, the V gene TRBV5-4, with D perhaps being TRBD1 or TRBD2 (5 bases each). The CDR3 has 16 residues. V gave up 4 bases and J gave up 1 base, with 14 bases separating them. From germline, CDR1 is SGHNT and CDR2 YYREEE (reference sequence). This CDR3 reads CASSPPGRVNTGELFF. CDR3 coding DNA: TGTGCCAGCAGCCCCCCGGGACGGGTGAACACCGGGGAGCTGTTTTTT.